This is a list of T cell receptor beta chains from one sample in a study of blood T cell repertoires in COVID-19. The method was immunoSEQ multiplex PCR; TCRdb's version includes in-frame clones alone and lacks a portion of them. The sample carries a few hundred thousand clones, over 75% recorded once. The sequenced sample was PBMCs or T cells enriched from blood (not recorded which). Receptors were obtained from a man aged 40-49 years in a cohort exposed to, infected with or recovered from COVID-19 (not recorded which). The CDR3 runs from the conserved cysteine through the conserved F or W. The D gene is left open where the match is weak. Where a row states a size, it is once, few, many or the class of an expanded clone; other rows omit it.

d_call j_call v_call clone_size cdr3_nt cdr3_aa
TRBD1 TRBJ1-6 TRBV24-1 NA TGTGCCACCAGTGATGTTAAGGGGCAGGGGGAGGATTCACCCCTCCACTTT CATSDVKGQGEDSPLHF
NA TRBJ1-2 TRBV21-1 NA TGTGCCAGCAACCATTGGAAGCAGGGGGCCGGAAACTATGGCTACACCTTC CASNHWKQGAGNYGYTF
TRBD2 TRBJ2-4 TRBV18 once TGTGCCAGCTCAGCACTAGCGGGAGTCATTGACATTCAGTACTTC CASSALAGVIDIQYF
NA TRBJ1-6 TRBV23-1 NA TGCGCCAGCAGTCCCTCACAACGGGGTTTCGGTTCACCCCTCCACTTT CASSPSQRGFGSPLHF
TRBD1 TRBJ1-2 TRBV5-1 NA TGCGCCAGCAGCAGGGACAGGGACTATGGCTACACCTTC CASSRDRDYGYTF
NA TRBJ2-3 TRBV18 NA TGTGCCAGCTCAGATGCGATCACAGATACGCAGTATTTT CASSDAITDTQYF
NA TRBJ1-3 TRBV11-2 NA TGTGCCAGCAGCCCATCCTCGGGGATAGGAAACACCATATATTTT CASSPSSGIGNTIYF
NA TRBJ2-1 TRBV19 NA TGTGCCAGTAGTTTGCGATGGAATGAGCAGTTCTTC CASSLRWNEQFF
NA TRBJ1-5 TRBV4-1 NA TGCGCCCGCAGCCGGGGGGTCGGCGGTCGCAATCAGCCCCAGCATTTT CARSRGVGGRNQPQHF
TRBD1 TRBJ2-7 TRBV5-1 NA TGCGCCAGCAGCTATGGGACAGGCCTTGGGGAGCAGTACTTC CASSYGTGLGEQYF
TRBD1 TRBJ1-5 TRBV11-3 NA TGTGCCAGCAGCTTAGCACGGGGACAGGGGGTTTTTCCCGACAATCAGCCCCAGCATTTT CASSLARGQGVFPDNQPQHF
NA TRBJ1-4 TRBV29-1 NA TGCAGCGTTGTGGCCCAAGCAGGTGAAAAACTGTTTTTT CSVVAQAGEKLFF
TRBD1 TRBJ2-5 TRBV18 NA TGTGCCAGCTCACCCCAGGGGGCTGGGGAGACCCAGTACTTC CASSPQGAGETQYF
TRBD2 TRBJ2-3 TRBV7-2 NA TGTGCCAGCAGCTTAGCTCTTTGGTTCGGCGGGAGGGACGACACAGATACGCAGTATTTT CASSLALWFGGRDDTDTQYF
TRBD1 TRBJ2-7 TRBV14 NA TGTGCCAGCAGCCGGGACAGGGCGAGGGAGCAGTACTTC CASSRDRAREQYF
TRBD2 TRBJ2-1 TRBV7-9 NA TGTGCCAGTCCTGGGGGGGACCACAATGAGCAGTTCTTC CASPGGDHNEQFF
TRBD1 TRBJ2-1 TRBV28 NA TGTGCCAGCAGTTTACCGGACAGGGCGTCGGAGCAGTTCTTC CASSLPDRASEQFF
TRBD1 TRBJ1-1 TRBV7-9 NA TGTGCCAGCAGCCCGGGACAGCTGAACACTGAAGCTTTCTTT CASSPGQLNTEAFF
NA TRBJ1-3 TRBV11-2 NA TGTGCCAGCAGCTGGACAGGAAACACCATATATTTT CASSWTGNTIYF
NA TRBJ2-7 TRBV5-1 NA TGCGCCAGCCGTGAGCCTCCCTACGAGCAGTACTTC CASREPPYEQYF
TRBD2 TRBJ2-5 TRBV3-1/TRBV3-2 once TGTGCCAGCAGCCAAGTAGCGGGAGTTTGGGAAGAGACCCAGTACTTC CASSQVAGVWEETQYF
TRBD1 TRBJ1-5 TRBV28 NA TGTGCCAGCATACTGGGACAGGGAAGAGGACAGCCCCAGCATTTT CASILGQGRGQPQHF
NA TRBJ2-2 TRBV3-1/TRBV3-2 NA TGTGCCAGCAGCCAAGATATTCGACTTGGTGGCGGGGAGCTGTTTTTT CASSQDIRLGGGELFF
NA TRBJ1-4 TRBV5-1 NA TGCGCCAGCAGCTTCGACGGGCAGGGTAATGAAAAACTGTTTTTT CASSFDGQGNEKLFF
NA TRBJ1-1 TRBV18 NA TGTGCCAGCTCACAAAAAAACGGGGACACTGAAGCTTTCTTT CASSQKNGDTEAFF
NA TRBJ2-7 TRBV5-8 NA TGTGCCAGCAACTCGGGGATGGGGAGAGTCTACGAGCAGTACTTC CASNSGMGRVYEQYF
NA TRBJ1-1 TRBV6-5 NA TGTGCCAGCAGTACTAAGGCAACGAACACTGAAGCTTTCTTT CASSTKATNTEAFF
NA TRBJ1-5 TRBV28 NA TGTGCCAGCAGTTTCGGCCTACAGCGGTGGGATCAGCCCCAGCATTTT CASSFGLQRWDQPQHF
TRBD1 TRBJ2-6 TRBV15 NA TGTGCCACCAGCGGGACAGGGGCCAGCTCTGGGGCCAACGTCCTGACTTTC CATSGTGASSGANVLTF
TRBD1 TRBJ1-1 TRBV6-5 NA TGTGCCAGCAGTTACTCGACAGGGACGACCACTGAAGCTTTCTTT CASSYSTGTTTEAFF
TRBD2 TRBJ2-3 TRBV7-9 NA TGTGCCAGCAGCCGACTAGCGGGAGACACAGATACGCAGTATTTT CASSRLAGDTDTQYF
NA TRBJ1-5 TRBV9 NA TGTGCCAGCAGCGTAGACAGCCTTAGCAATCAGCCCCAGCATTTT CASSVDSLSNQPQHF
NA TRBJ2-3 TRBV3-1/TRBV3-2 NA TGTGCCAGCGGGCTCCGTACAGATACGCAGTATTTT CASGLRTDTQYF
NA TRBJ2-5 TRBV10-3 NA TGTGCCATCGGAGGGGCTGCGCTTGGGACCCAGTACTTC CAIGGAALGTQYF
NA TRBJ1-3 TRBV6-6 NA TGTGCCAGCAGCCCCATCCAGGGGAAGGGAAACACCATATATTTT CASSPIQGKGNTIYF
NA TRBJ1-2 TRBV15 NA TGTGCCACCAGCAGAGTTCCCCAGAAAAACTATGGCTACACCTTC CATSRVPQKNYGYTF
TRBD1 TRBJ2-7 TRBV11-2 NA TGTGCCAGCAGCTTAGCCTTGACAGGGGGCAGGGAGAACGAGCAGTACTTC CASSLALTGGRENEQYF
TRBD2 TRBJ2-1 TRBV5-1 NA TGCGCCAGCAGCGTTAGCGGGAGACTCGATGAGCAGTTCTTC CASSVSGRLDEQFF
TRBD1 TRBJ2-1 TRBV5-1 once TGCGCCAGCAGCTTGAGGGACAGGGAGTACAATGAGCAGTTCTTC CASSLRDREYNEQFF
TRBD1 TRBJ2-6 TRBV27 NA TGTGCCAGCAGGACAGGGGTCTCTGGGGCCAACGTCCTGACTTTC CASRTGVSGANVLTF
TRBD1 TRBJ1-5 TRBV11-2 NA TGTGCCAGCAGCTTAGCCCCCGGGACAGGGGGATTTCAGCCCCAGCATTTT CASSLAPGTGGFQPQHF
NA TRBJ2-7 TRBV5-4 NA TGTGCCAGCAGCTTGGCGACGGGAAGCTCCTACGAGCAGTACTTC CASSLATGSSYEQYF
NA TRBJ1-1 TRBV3-1/TRBV3-2 NA TGTGCCAGCAGCCAAGATGGCAGGGGAGGGACTGAAGCTTTCTTT CASSQDGRGGTEAFF
NA TRBJ1-1 TRBV7-9 NA TGTGCCAGCAGCATACACAGGGAGAACACTGAAGCTTTCTTT CASSIHRENTEAFF
NA TRBJ1-5 TRBV24-1 NA TGTGCCACCAGTGATCACCCAACAGAGAATGCCAATCAGCCCCAGCATTTT CATSDHPTENANQPQHF
NA TRBJ1-1 TRBV5-5 NA TGTGCCAGCAGCTTGGAGGACACTATCACTGAAGCTTTCTTT CASSLEDTITEAFF
TRBD1 TRBJ2-2 TRBV7-3 NA TGTGCCAGCAGAGCGGACAGGGGGACCGGGGAGCTGTTTTTT CASRADRGTGELFF
NA TRBJ2-1 TRBV4-1 NA TGCGCCAGCAGCCAAGTGGGGGCTTCCTACAATGAGCAGTTCTTC CASSQVGASYNEQFF
NA TRBJ1-5 TRBV2 NA TGTGCCAGCAGTGTACAGGCGAATAGCAATCAGCCCCAGCATTTT CASSVQANSNQPQHF
TRBD1 TRBJ1-2 TRBV7-8 NA TGTGCCAGCAGCCAGCGGACAGGGGAAGGCTACACCTTC CASSQRTGEGYTF
TRBD2 TRBJ2-5 TRBV5-1 few TGCGCCAGCAGCTTGGGCGCTAGCGGGAGTTATGAGACCCAGTACTTC CASSLGASGSYETQYF